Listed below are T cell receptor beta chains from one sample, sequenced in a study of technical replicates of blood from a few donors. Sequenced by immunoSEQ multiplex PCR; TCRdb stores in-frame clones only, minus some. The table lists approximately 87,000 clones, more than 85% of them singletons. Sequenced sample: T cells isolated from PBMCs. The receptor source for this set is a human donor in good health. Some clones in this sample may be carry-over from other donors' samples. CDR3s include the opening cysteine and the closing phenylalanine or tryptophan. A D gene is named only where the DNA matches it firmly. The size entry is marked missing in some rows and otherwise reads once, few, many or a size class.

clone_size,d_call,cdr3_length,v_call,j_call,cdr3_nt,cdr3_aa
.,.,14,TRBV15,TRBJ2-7,TGTGCTACAGAAGGGGGAGGGCCGAAGAACGAGCAGTACTTC,CATEGGGPKNEQYF
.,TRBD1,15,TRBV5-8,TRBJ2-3,TGTGCCAGCAGCTTGGGGACAGGTCTCACAGATACGCAGTATTTT,CASSLGTGLTDTQYF
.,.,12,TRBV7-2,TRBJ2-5,TGTGCCAGCAGTTACAGTGAAGAGACCCAGTACTTC,CASSYSEETQYF
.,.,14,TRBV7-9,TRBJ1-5,TGTGCCAGCAGCCCAGAGGGGGACGGGCAGCCCCAGCATTTT,CASSPEGDGQPQHF
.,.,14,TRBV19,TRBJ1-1,TGTGCCAGTAGTATCGGCGGGCTGGGGACTGAAGCTTTCTTT,CASSIGGLGTEAFF
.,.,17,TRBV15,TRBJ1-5,TGTGCCACCAGCAGAGATATCGGCGGGGGGCGCGATCAGCCCCAGCATTTT,CATSRDIGGGRDQPQHF
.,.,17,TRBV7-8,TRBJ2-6,TGTGCCAGCAGCTTAGAGCGACTGGCCTCTGGGGCCAACGTCCTGACTTTC,CASSLERLASGANVLTF
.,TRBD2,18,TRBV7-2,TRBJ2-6,TGTGCCAGCAGCTTAGGCCGAGGACTAGTCAGTGGGGCCAACGTCCTGACTTTC,CASSLGRGLVSGANVLTF
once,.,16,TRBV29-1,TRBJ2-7,TGCAGCAGCCTCCCCTCGAGGCTTTTGTTCTCCTACGAGCAGTACTTC,CSSLPSRLLFSYEQYF
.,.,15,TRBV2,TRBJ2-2,TGTGCCAGCGAGGGCCGGGACACTAACACCGGGGAGCTGTTTTTT,CASEGRDTNTGELFF
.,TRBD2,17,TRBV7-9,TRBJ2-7,TGTGCCAGCAGCTCTACGAGACTAGCGGGAGGGCCGTACGAGCAGTACTTC,CASSSTRLAGGPYEQYF
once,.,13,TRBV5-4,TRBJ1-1,TGTGCCAGCAGCTTCGGTTCGAACACTGAAGCTTTCTTT,CASSFGSNTEAFF
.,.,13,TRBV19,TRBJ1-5,TGTGCCAGTAGTATGACGGAGAGTCAGCCCCAGCATTTT,CASSMTESQPQHF
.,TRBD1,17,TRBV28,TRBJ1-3,TGTGCCAGCACCCTTTACCCCCCACGGACAGGCGGAAACACCATATATTTT,CASTLYPPRTGGNTIYF
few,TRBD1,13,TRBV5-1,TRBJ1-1,TGCGCCAGCAGCGAAAACAGGGGCACTGAAGCTTTCTTT,CASSENRGTEAFF
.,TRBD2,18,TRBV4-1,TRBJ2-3,TGCGCCAGCAGCCAAGATCGGACTAGCGGAGGAAATGCAGATACGCAGTATTTT,CASSQDRTSGGNADTQYF
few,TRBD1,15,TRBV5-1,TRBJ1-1,TGCGCCAGCAGCTTGGTGGAACGACAGGGGACTGAAGCTTTCTTT,CASSLVERQGTEAFF
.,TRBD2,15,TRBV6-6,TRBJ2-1,TGTGCCAGCAGTTATGGCCTAGCGGGAGGGAATGAGCAGTTCTTC,CASSYGLAGGNEQFF
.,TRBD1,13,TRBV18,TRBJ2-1,TGTGCCAGCTCACTACAGGGGGGTAATGAGCAGTTCTTC,CASSLQGGNEQFF
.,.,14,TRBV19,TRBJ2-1,TGTGCCAGTAGTCAACTCCTCTCCTACAATGAGCAGTTCTTC,CASSQLLSYNEQFF
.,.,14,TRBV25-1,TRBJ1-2,TGTGCCAGCAGTGAATTTGGGGGCGCCTATGGCTACACCTTC,CASSEFGGAYGYTF
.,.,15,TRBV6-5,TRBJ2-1,TGTGCCAGCAGTTCAGCGGGTAGCTCCTACAATGAGCAGTTCTTC,CASSSAGSSYNEQFF
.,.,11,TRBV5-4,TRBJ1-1,TGTGCCAGCACATGGGGGGAGGAAGCTTTCTTT,CASTWGEEAFF
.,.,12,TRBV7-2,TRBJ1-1,TGTGCCAGCAGCTTCGCTAGGACTGAAGCTTTCTTT,CASSFARTEAFF
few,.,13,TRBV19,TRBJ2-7,TGTGCCAGTAGTACCGACAGGTTCCACGAGCAGTACTTC,CASSTDRFHEQYF
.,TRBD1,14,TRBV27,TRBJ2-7,TGTGCCAGCCAATCCGGGACAGGGGGGTACGAGCAGTACTTC,CASQSGTGGYEQYF
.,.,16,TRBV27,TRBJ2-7,TGTGCCAGCAGCTTGGGACCGGGACTCGTCTCCTACGAGCAGTACTTC,CASSLGPGLVSYEQYF
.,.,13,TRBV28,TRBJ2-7,TGTGCCAGCAGTTTGCCACAGGGAATCGAGCAGTACTTC,CASSLPQGIEQYF
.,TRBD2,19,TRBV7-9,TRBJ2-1,TGTGCCAGCAGCCACCCGGGACTAGCGGGCGAGAGCTCCTACAATGAGCAGTTCTTC,CASSHPGLAGESSYNEQFF
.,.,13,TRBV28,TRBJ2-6,TGTGCCAGCAGTGCTCAGGGGAGGGACGTCCTGACTTTC,CASSAQGRDVLTF
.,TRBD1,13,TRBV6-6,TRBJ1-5,TGTGCCACCAGGACAGGGGAGAATCAGCCCCAGCATTTT,CATRTGENQPQHF
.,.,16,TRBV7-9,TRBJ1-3,TGTGCCAGCAGCTTATATAGGGGCCTCTCTGGAAACACCATATATTTT,CASSLYRGLSGNTIYF
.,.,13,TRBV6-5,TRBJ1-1,TGTGCCAGCAGTGGACCGGGGCGACAGGCTACTTTCTTT,CASSGPGRQATFF
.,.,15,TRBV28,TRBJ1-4,TGTGCCAGCACCCCGGGGAGGGGTTATAATGAAAAACTGTTTTTT,CASTPGRGYNEKLFF
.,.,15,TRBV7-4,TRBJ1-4,TGTGCCAGCAGCCTTAGACAGGTAGCTAATGAAAAACTGTTTTTT,CASSLRQVANEKLFF
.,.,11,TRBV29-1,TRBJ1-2,TGCAGCGTTGAAGACAGAGGCGGCTACACCTTC,CSVEDRGGYTF
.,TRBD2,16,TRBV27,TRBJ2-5,TGTGCCAGCAGTTTTACTAGCGGGCCCTTTCAAGAGACCCAGTACTTC,CASSFTSGPFQETQYF
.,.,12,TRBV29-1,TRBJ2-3,TGCAGCGTTGGACAGGTCGCGGATACGCAGTATTTT,CSVGQVADTQYF
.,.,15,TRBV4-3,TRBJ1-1,TGCGCCAGCAGTAGGCGGGCTCATCAGTGGGCTGAAGCTTTCTTT,CASSRRAHQWAEAFF
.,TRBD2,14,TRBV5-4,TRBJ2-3,TGTGCCAGCACTAGCGGGAGAATAACAGATACGCAGTATTTT,CASTSGRITDTQYF
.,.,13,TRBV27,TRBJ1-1,TGTGCCAGCAGTCCCCCCGGGTTCACTGAAGCTTTCTTT,CASSPPGFTEAFF
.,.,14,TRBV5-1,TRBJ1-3,TGCGCCAGCAGCTCGACAGACTCTGGAAACACCATATATTTT,CASSSTDSGNTIYF